This T cell receptor beta chain was documented in a study of human CD4 T cells and Enterobacteriaceae. Only in-frame clones appear in the TCRdb table, and some are missing; sequencing was by immunoSEQ multiplex PCR. The sample consists of about 29,000 clones, roughly 80% of them appearing once. The CDR3 loop spans 16 amino acids. Trimming left V 4 bases short and J 2 bases short, with 16 bases between. The germline gives CDR1 KGHSH, CDR2 LQKENI. The table lists this clone with a count of one. All CD4+ cells other than CD45RA+CCR7+CD95- naive cells were sorted as memory, over 95% pure. The sequence was collected from a human donor in good health. The J gene is TRBJ2-3, the V gene TRBV18; D is unclear. The sequenced sample was memory CD4+ T cells from blood. CDR3 DNA sequence: TGTGCCAGCTCACTTAGACAAAAGGTAGACACAGATACGCAGTATTTT. It specifies CASSLRQKVDTDTQYF.